This passage covers 7 T cell receptor beta chains from one sample sequenced in a study of T cells in localized non-small cell lung cancer. Clones were sequenced by immunoSEQ multiplex PCR, and TCRdb holds only the in-frame ones, with some missing. The sample consists of about 48,000 clones, roughly 77% of them appearing once. The sample consisted of peripheral blood, taken before any cancer treatment. The receptor source for this set is a man between 40 and 70 years old with stage I squamous cell lung carcinoma.

This clone appeared many times. The chain has TRBV6-4 and TRBJ2-3; 10 positions match TRBD2. CDR3 size: 15 residues. In germline, CDR1 is MRHNA, CDR2 SNTAGT. With V trimmed by 3 bases and J by 0 bases, 0 bases remained unmatched. The CDR3 loop reads CASSELAGSTDTQYF. CDR3 bases: TGTGCCAGCAGTGAACTAGCGGGGAGCACAGATACGCAGTATTTT.

Regarding this clone: Its ends do not fully match the called genes, so a read error is possible. CDR3 sequence reads: CASSLGQGALEQYF. The CDR3 DNA reads TGTGCCAGCAGTTTGGGACAGGGGGCCCTCGAGCAGTACTTC. The chain recombines TRBV5-4 with TRBJ2-5; 12 nucleotides match TRBD1. The DNA end favors TRBJ2-7, so the J call may be wrong. CDR3 length: 14 residues. CDR1 and CDR2 (germline): SGHNT, YYREEE (reference sequence).

The rearrangement uses TRBV2 and TRBJ2-7; D is possibly TRBD1 or TRBD2 (5 bases each). V shed 6 bases and J shed 1 base, with 7 bases lying between them. CDR1 is SNHLY and CDR2 is FYNNEI in the germline V gene. The CDR3 consists of 12 residues. The CDR3 protein is CASRGDSYEQYF. CDR3 in DNA: TGTGCCAGCAGGGGGGATTCCTACGAGCAGTACTTC.

The chain links TRBV28 to TRBJ1-2, with D possibly matching TRBD1 (5 bases). The V end lost 9 bases, the J end lost 3 bases, and 8 bases lay between the germline ends. This CDR3 comprises 11 residues. The germline CDR1 and CDR2 sequences are MDHEN and SYDVKM. CDR3 nucleotides: TGTGCCAGTGGGGCGGACTATGGCTACACCTTC. Translating it yields CASGADYGYTF.

The chain joins TRBV4-2 to TRBJ2-3, with D uncertain. This CDR3 contains 14 residues. Germline values: CDR1 LGHNA, CDR2 YNFKEQ. V was trimmed by 1 base and J by 2 bases, leaving 7 bases between them. The CDR3 DNA reads as TGTGCCAGCAGCCAAGCGTCTACCACAGATACGCAGTATTTT. Translating gives CASSQASTTDTQYF.

The chain has TRBV6-5 and TRBJ2-1, with TRBD1 identical over 7 bases. This CDR3 comprises 14 residues. With 0 bases clipped from V and 4 bases from J, the junction kept 0 bases outside the gene matches. Germline values: CDR1 MNHEY, CDR2 SVGAGI. CDR3 protein: CASSYSTGYNEQFF. CDR3 nucleotide sequence: TGTGCCAGCAGTTACTCGACAGGGTACAATGAGCAGTTCTTC.

The rearrangement uses TRBV5-5 and TRBJ2-1; 9 positions match TRBD2. This CDR3 is 16 amino acids long. V lost 4 bases and J lost 8; bases outside the gene matches: 13. CDR1 is SGHKS, CDR2 YYEKEE, per germline (reference sequence). Here the CDR3 reads CASSPFRRGGLDEQFF. The CDR3 nucleotides read TGTGCCAGCAGCCCTTTTAGGCGGGGGGGCCTGGATGAGCAGTTCTTC.